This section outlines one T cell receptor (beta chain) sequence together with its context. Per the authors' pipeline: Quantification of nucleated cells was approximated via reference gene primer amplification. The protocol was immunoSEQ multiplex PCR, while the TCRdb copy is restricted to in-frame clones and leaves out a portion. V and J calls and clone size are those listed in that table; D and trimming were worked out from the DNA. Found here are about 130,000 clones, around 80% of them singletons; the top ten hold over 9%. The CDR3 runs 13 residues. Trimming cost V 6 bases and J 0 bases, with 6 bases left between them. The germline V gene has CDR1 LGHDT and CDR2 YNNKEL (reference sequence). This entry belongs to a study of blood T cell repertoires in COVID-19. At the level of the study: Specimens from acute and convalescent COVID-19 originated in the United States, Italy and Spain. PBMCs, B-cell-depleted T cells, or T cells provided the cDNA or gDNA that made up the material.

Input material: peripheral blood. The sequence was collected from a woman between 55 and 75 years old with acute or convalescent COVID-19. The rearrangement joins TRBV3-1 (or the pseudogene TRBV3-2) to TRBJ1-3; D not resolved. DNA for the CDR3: TGTGCCAGCAGGCCCAGCTCTGGAAACACCATATATTTT. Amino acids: CASRPSSGNTIYF.